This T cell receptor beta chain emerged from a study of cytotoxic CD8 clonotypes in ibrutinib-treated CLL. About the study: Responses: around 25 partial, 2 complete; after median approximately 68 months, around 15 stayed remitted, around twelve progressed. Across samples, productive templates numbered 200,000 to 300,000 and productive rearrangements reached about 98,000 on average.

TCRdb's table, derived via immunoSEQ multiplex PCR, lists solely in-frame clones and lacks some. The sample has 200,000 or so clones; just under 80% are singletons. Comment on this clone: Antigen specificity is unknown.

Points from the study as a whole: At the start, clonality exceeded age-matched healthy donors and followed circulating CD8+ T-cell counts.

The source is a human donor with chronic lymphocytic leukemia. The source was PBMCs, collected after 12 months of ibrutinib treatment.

In DNA form, the CDR3 reads TGCAGTGGGACAGTTGCCTACGAGCAGTACTTC. As protein: CSGTVAYEQYF. The chain links TRBV20-1 to TRBJ2-7; possible D gene TRBD1, 6 bases. CDR3 length equals 11 residues. Germline values: CDR1 DFQATT, CDR2 SNEGSKA (reference sequence). The V end was cut by 7 bases, the J end by 2 bases, with 9 bases between.